This record concerns one TCR beta chain sequence. V was clipped by 3 bases and J by 1 base; unmatched bases: 6. The CDR3 runs 16 residues. The data originate from a study of blood T cell repertoires in COVID-19. The assay was immunoSEQ multiplex PCR, and TCRdb's table has in-frame clones only and misses some. This sample yields 310,000 or so clones, of which 85% to 90% are seen a single time; about 10% belongs to the top ten. This sequence was found in a young woman who had recovered from COVID-19. This sequence joins TRBV23-1 and TRBJ1-5; 7 nucleotides agree with TRBD1. TRBV23-1 is an ORF for which the function is uncertain. Material for sequencing was PBMCs or T cells enriched from blood (not recorded which). The CDR3: CASSQDGQVSNQPQHF. The CDR3 nucleotides are TGCGCCAGCAGTCAGGACGGACAGGTGAGCAATCAGCCCCAGCATTTT.